This T cell receptor (beta chain) appears in the sequencing data of a study of blood T cell repertoires in COVID-19 (dated by TCRdb to the early 2020s). Turning to the overall study: Samples from collaborators originated in the United States, Italy and Spain and spanned both the acute and convalescent phases of COVID-19. The material from the prospective study consisted of cDNA or gDNA derived from T cells, B-cell-depleted T cells, or PBMCs. The dataset comprised deeply sampled blood TCRbeta repertoires from subjects exposed to, actively infected with, or recovered from COVID-19. The repertoires were made available in a free public database intended to serve as a resource for research on the immune response to SARS-CoV-2. The samples were drawn from two sources: the first 160 participants of the ongoing ImmuneRACE study, and 950 to 1,500 subjects contributed by 6 global collaborators. A de-identified subject ID, COVID-19 status, age in years and sex were almost always included in the sample metadata. Where HLA class I and class II types were available, the types were taken from metadata supplied by the sample provider, not from assay-based typing. What the research found in general, with its limitations: How much clinical and demographic metadata was included differed by source and by participant, and the metadata was provided uncurated.

TCRbeta CDR3 regions were amplified from genomic DNA by means of the immunoSEQ Assay, a bias-controlled multiplex PCR. The authors processed their data as follows. The number of nucleated cells in each sample was estimated by amplification of reference gene primers within the assay. To quantify the absolute abundance of each unique TCRbeta CDR3 rearrangement, sequence reads were collapsed and filtered. For each sample, productive Simpson clonality was calculated as the square root of Simpson's diversity index across productive rearrangements. Entries here come from immuneACCESS through TCRdb and include only in-frame sequences with V and J called. Some clones fail to appear in such tables; in the studies checked, an unresolved V gene covers under half of the shortfall, and the cause of the remainder is unknown. D and trimming were read from the DNA, whereas the V and J calls and clone size are those reported in that table. In all, the sample holds about 320,000 clones, and roughly 85% of those were seen once. Around 2% of the sample is taken by the ten largest.

Enrolling through a virtual design, the prospective study's participants ranged in age from about 18 to 89 years and lived across around 25 United States geographic areas. Cohort assignment in the prospective study relied on participant-reported clinical history from a screening survey and a study questionnaire. Exposed participants were defined as having been in contact with someone with a PCR-confirmed or clinician-diagnosed COVID-19 case within 2 weeks of study entry. Each participant in the prospective study had whole blood, serum and a nasopharyngeal or oropharyngeal swab collected by mobile phlebotomists. Prospective study participants could optionally give additional blood draws and questionnaires over an approximately two-month period. Before DNA extraction, blood samples from the prospective study were shipped at room temperature or frozen. On this clone: Its antigen specificity is not known. No per-base quality is available; no much larger clone lies one base away.

The receptor comes from a woman in her 30s who had been exposed to COVID-19. The sequenced sample was PBMCs or T cells enriched from blood (not recorded which).

The CDR3 has the sequence CASSLGTGRGYTF. DNA sequence: TGTGCCAGCAGCTTGGGGACAGGACGAGGCTACACCTTC. The chain is made from TRBV5-8 and TRBJ1-2, with 7 bases in between that match TRBD1. Germline trimming amounts to 0 bases on V and 8 bases on J, with 4 as the count of junction bases outside the gene matches. The CDR3 runs 13 residues from the cysteine to the phenylalanine. Of the read, only the CDR3 DNA is kept; its 39 bases are in frame from base 1. CDR1 SGHTS and CDR2 YDEGEE were looked up in the germline V gene.